This is a list of T cell receptor beta chains from one sample in a study of patients and donors after allogeneic stem cell transplantation. In TCRdb, the RT-PCR reads were re-called with MiXCR into one record per CDR3 protein. The sample holds 100,000 to 130,000 distinct CDR3 sequences, over 30% seen once. What was sequenced was blood, either unsorted or a sorted T cell fraction (not recorded which). All receptors derive from a human donor who was either an allogeneic HSCT recipient or a stem cell or donor lymphocyte infusion donor (not recorded which). It is not recorded whose cells these are; they may come from a transplant donor. Both conserved end residues are part of each CDR3. The D gene is left open where the match is weak. Size is omitted from some rows. Given values are once, few, many or a class for expanded clones.

TRBV7-2	few	TRBD1	TRBJ1-6	CASSLNTGGSYNSPLHF	TGTGCCAGCAGCTTAAATACAGGGGGTTCCTATAATTCACCCCTCCACTTT
TRBV18	NA	NA	TRBJ2-1	CASSLYLLGRPVNEQFF	TGTGCCAGCTCACTCTACCTGCTGGGACGGCCCGTCAATGAGCAGTTCTTC
TRBV20-1	few	NA	TRBJ1-2	CSAEQGGYGYTF	TGCAGTGCCGAACAGGGAGGCTATGGCTACACCTTC
TRBV20-1	many	NA	TRBJ1-4	CSALSATNEKLFF	TGCAGTGCTTTGTCCGCAACTAATGAAAAACTGTTTTTT
TRBV5-1	few	TRBD2	TRBJ2-1	CASSPGTSGRANNNEQFF	TGCGCCAGCAGCCCGGGGACTAGCGGGAGAGCCAATAACAATGAGCAGTTCTTC
TRBV20-1	NA	NA	TRBJ2-3	CSARAPVRTDTQYF	TGCAGTGCCCGAGCGCCCGTCAGGACAGATACGCAGTATTTT
TRBV18	few	NA	TRBJ1-1	CASLAYSNTEAFF	TGTGCCAGCCTCGCTTACAGCAACACTGAAGCTTTCTTT
TRBV4-2	NA	NA	TRBJ1-2	CASSQDLNGGRYGYTF	TGTGCCAGCAGCCAAGATCTTAACGGGGGCCGCTATGGCTACACCTTC
TRBV29-1	NA	TRBD2	TRBJ2-1	CSVPGLASNEQFF	TGCAGCGTTCCGGGACTAGCGTCCAATGAGCAGTTCTTC
TRBV12-3/TRBV12-4	few	NA	TRBJ2-3	CASGPVDTQYF	TGTGCCAGCGGTCCGGTAGATACGCAGTATTTT
TRBV28	NA	NA	TRBJ1-2	CASRTPAGDYGYTF	TGTGCCAGCCGTACCCCAGCCGGGGACTATGGCTACACCTTC
TRBV3-1	NA	TRBD2	TRBJ2-7	CASSHRTSVSYEQYF	TGTGCCAGCAGCCACCGGACTAGCGTTTCCTACGAGCAGTACTTC
TRBV28	NA	TRBD1	TRBJ2-1	CASKFQGQILDEQFF	TGTGCCAGCAAGTTCCAGGGACAGATACTCGATGAGCAGTTCTTC
TRBV12-3/TRBV12-4	NA	NA	TRBJ1-1	CASSPGGSSLMNTEAFF	TGTGCCAGCAGCCCCGGGGGGAGCAGCTTAATGAACACTGAAGCTTTCTTT
TRBV20-1	few	TRBD1	TRBJ1-2	CSARDTQGARGYTF	TGCAGTGCTAGAGATACACAGGGGGCGCGCGGCTACACCTTC
TRBV28	NA	TRBD1	TRBJ2-3	CASIPTGGTGSTDTQYF	TGTGCCAGCATACCCACCGGCGGGACAGGGAGCACAGATACGCAGTATTTT
TRBV4-3	NA	NA	TRBJ2-2	CASSSGGPRVFDTGELFF	TGCGCCAGCAGCTCCGGTGGGCCCCGTGTTTTTGACACCGGGGAGCTGTTTTTT
TRBV5-1	NA	NA	TRBJ2-7	CASSPNPSQKSYEQYF	TGCGCCAGCAGCCCAAACCCCAGCCAGAAGTCCTACGAGCAGTACTTC
TRBV29-1	few	TRBD1	TRBJ2-7	CSAMDRGYEQYF	TGCAGCGCGATGGACAGGGGCTACGAGCAGTACTTC
TRBV15	NA	NA	TRBJ1-5	CATSRDLGDQPQHF	TGTGCCACCAGCAGAGATCTGGGAGATCAGCCCCAGCATTTT
TRBV7-3	once	NA	TRBJ2-6	CASSLMASGANVLTF	TGTGCCAGCAGCTTAATGGCCTCTGGGGCCAACGTCCTGACTTTC
TRBV7-9	few	NA	TRBJ2-7	CASSSFGDASYEQYF	TGTGCCAGCAGCTCCTTCGGGGACGCTTCCTACGAGCAGTACTTC
TRBV5-1	NA	NA	TRBJ2-1	CASSFGEGRNEQFF	TGCGCCAGCAGTTTTGGGGAAGGGCGCAATGAGCAGTTCTTC
TRBV6-6	NA	NA	TRBJ2-3	CAIRTFFRDTQYF	TGTGCCATCCGGACTTTCTTCAGAGATACGCAGTATTTT
TRBV4-3	NA	TRBD2	TRBJ2-1	CASSQGTSGLPEQFF	TGCGCCAGCAGCCAAGGGACTAGCGGGCTCCCAGAGCAGTTCTTC
TRBV5-6	NA	TRBD2	TRBJ2-7	CASSGGLAGGYEQYF	TGTGCCAGCAGCGGGGGACTAGCGGGAGGATACGAGCAGTACTTC
TRBV12-3/TRBV12-4	NA	NA	TRBJ2-3	CASSFSGDTQYF	TGTGCCAGCAGTTTTAGCGGAGATACGCAGTATTTT
TRBV12-3/TRBV12-4	NA	NA	TRBJ2-1	CASTDGGSYNEQFF	TGTGCCAGCACAGACGGCGGGTCCTACAATGAGCAGTTCTTC
TRBV24-1	NA	TRBD2	TRBJ2-3	CATSDLPGVGLAGGDTDTQYF	TGTGCCACCAGTGATCTCCCGGGAGTAGGACTAGCGGGAGGAGACACAGATACGCAGTATTTT
TRBV20-1	NA	NA	TRBJ2-3	CSARSGVDTQYF	TGCAGTGCTAGATCAGGGGTAGATACGCAGTATTTT
TRBV15	NA	NA	TRBJ2-2	CATSRTSTGELFF	TGTGCCACCAGCAGAACTAGCACCGGGGAGCTGTTTTTT
TRBV29-1	NA	NA	TRBJ2-5	CSVDKQETQYF	TGCAGCGTTGATAAACAAGAGACCCAGTACTTC
TRBV5-5	few	TRBD2	TRBJ2-7	CASILSGRFLEQQYF	TGTGCCAGCATCCTTAGCGGGAGGTTCCTAGAGCAGCAGTACTTC
TRBV25-1	few	TRBD1	TRBJ2-7	CASSAGQSYEQYF	TGTGCCAGCAGTGCGGGACAGTCCTACGAGCAGTACTTC
TRBV20-1	NA	NA	TRBJ1-5	CSAREGWNQPQHF	TGCAGTGCTAGAGAGGGATGGAATCAGCCCCAGCATTTT
TRBV7-2	NA	NA	TRBJ2-5	CASSLRGARETQYF	TGTGCCAGCAGCTTACGGGGGGCGCGGGAGACCCAGTACTTC
TRBV30	few	NA	TRBJ1-6	CAWGGPNSPLHF	TGTGCCTGGGGAGGGCCCAATTCACCCCTCCACTTT
TRBV5-1	NA	NA	TRBJ2-1	CASSFHGAMGNEQFF	TGCGCCAGCAGCTTCCACGGGGCAATGGGCAATGAGCAGTTCTTC
TRBV24-1	NA	TRBD2	TRBJ2-1	CATSDRSGSSYNEQFF	TGTGCCACCAGTGACCGTAGCGGGAGTTCCTACAATGAGCAGTTCTTC
TRBV6-6	once	NA	TRBJ1-1	CASSSFLEGNEAFF	TGTGCCAGCAGTTCATTCCTAGAGGGGAATGAAGCTTTCTTT
TRBV4-3	NA	NA	TRBJ2-4	CASSQDPPVRGGKNIQYF	TGCGCCAGCAGCCAAGATCCCCCCGTTCGAGGGGGAAAAAACATTCAGTACTTC
TRBV10-3	NA	TRBD2	TRBJ2-1	CAISDHPGLVNEQFF	TGTGCCATCAGTGACCACCCGGGACTAGTCAATGAGCAGTTCTTC
TRBV7-2	NA	TRBD2	TRBJ2-5	CASSLVGLGGTQYF	TGTGCCAGCAGCTTAGTCGGACTAGGCGGGACCCAGTACTTC
TRBV29-1	few	TRBD1	TRBJ1-1	CSVVRVQGGTEAFF	TGCAGCGTTGTAAGGGTACAGGGGGGCACTGAAGCTTTCTTT
TRBV12-3/TRBV12-4	few	NA	TRBJ1-1	CASSRGYTLNTEAFF	TGTGCCAGCAGTAGGGGGTATACATTGAACACTGAAGCTTTCTTT
TRBV7-2	NA	NA	TRBJ2-1	CASSLVAYNEQFF	TGTGCCAGCAGCTTAGTAGCGTACAATGAGCAGTTCTTC
TRBV7-9	NA	TRBD1	TRBJ2-1	CASSPDRNYNEQFF	TGTGCCAGCAGCCCGGACAGGAACTACAATGAGCAGTTCTTC
TRBV20-1	NA	TRBD1	TRBJ1-5	CSAPPRGHSNQPQHF	TGCAGTGCGCCCCCCAGGGGGCATAGCAATCAGCCCCAGCATTTT
TRBV15	NA	NA	TRBJ2-6	CATSRDAGANVLTF	TGTGCCACCAGCAGAGATGCAGGGGCCAACGTCCTGACTTTC
TRBV6-5	NA	NA	TRBJ2-1	CASSSSYRAGTSSYEQFF	TGTGCCAGCAGTTCCTCGTACCGGGCCGGCACTAGTTCATATGAGCAGTTCTTC
TRBV6-5	NA	NA	TRBJ2-7	CASWTTDSYEQYF	TGTGCCAGCTGGACTACCGACTCCTACGAGCAGTACTTC
TRBV15	NA	TRBD2	TRBJ2-1	CATGTSGRGNEQFF	TGTGCCACGGGGACTAGCGGGAGGGGTAATGAGCAGTTCTTC
TRBV5-1	few	TRBD2	TRBJ2-1	CASSLITSGRALNEQFF	TGCGCCAGCAGCTTAATAACTAGCGGGAGGGCCCTCAATGAGCAGTTCTTC
TRBV28	NA	NA	TRBJ2-7	CASSFVGSSYEQYF	TGTGCCAGCAGTTTTGTTGGCAGTTCCTACGAGCAGTACTTC
TRBV24-1	NA	TRBD1	TRBJ2-1	CATSDLRTGRNEQFF	TGTGCCACCAGTGATTTGCGGACAGGGAGGAATGAGCAGTTCTTC